The 13 T cell receptor beta chains given below trace back to one sample, sequenced in a study of T cell responses to AZD1222 COVID-19 vaccine. The data were produced by immunoSEQ multiplex PCR, yet TCRdb's version contains in-frame clones alone and is incomplete. The sample has approximately 100,000 clones; about nine tenths are singletons. This sample comprised peripheral blood, obtained on day 0 of AZD1222 vaccination. Source of these receptors: an adult in good health.

The chain employs TRBV27 and TRBJ1-1, with no clear D. There are 14 residues in the CDR3. Looked up from germline, CDR1 is MNHEY and CDR2 is SMNVEV (reference sequence). V dropped 3 bases and J dropped 4 bases, with 12 bases sitting between them. CDR3 coding DNA: TGTGCCAGCAGTTTTTACCACGGGGTCACTGAAGCTTTCTTT. Its protein is CASSFYHGVTEAFF.

The V gene is TRBV2, the J gene TRBJ1-3; 7 nucleotides agree with TRBD1. CDR1 and CDR2 from the germline V gene are SNHLY and FYNNEI. After removal of 6 bases from V and 2 bases from J, the junction contained 4 bases not matched to a gene. The CDR3 spans 14 residues. The CDR3 region is CASSADRAGNTIYF. The CDR3, as DNA: TGTGCCAGCAGCGCAGACAGGGCTGGAAACACCATATATTTT.

J is TRBJ1-5 and V is TRBV19, with a weak D call TRBD1 (6 bases). CDR3 size: 13 residues. Trimming removed 5 bases from V and 4 bases from J, with 9 bases in between. The germline CDR1 and CDR2 sequences are LNHDA and SQIVND (reference sequence). The CDR3 sequence is CASSPDRNQPQHF. CDR3 coding DNA: TGTGCCAGTAGTCCAGACAGGAATCAGCCCCAGCATTTT.

With respect to this clone: Other DNA sequences within the sample encode an identical CDR3. The genes are TRBV12-3 or TRBV12-4 and TRBJ2-5; D gene unclear. This CDR3 comprises 13 residues. Between the trimmed V and J ends, which lost 3 bases and 4 bases, there was a span of 9 bases. The CDR3 loop is CASSLGSLETQYF. The DNA for the CDR3 is TGTGCCAGCAGTTTGGGATCCCTAGAGACCCAGTACTTC.

The V call is TRBV15, the J call TRBJ2-2; D assignment may be TRBD1 or TRBD2 (5 bases each). This CDR3 comprises 17 residues. V lost 1 base to trimming and J lost 3 bases, with 15 bases between them. Germline V gene lookup returns CDR1 LNHNV and CDR2 YYDKDF (reference sequence). For the CDR3, the DNA is TGTGCCACCAGCAGAGTAGGAGAGGGACGGCACACCGGGGAGCTGTTTTTT. It is translated as CATSRVGEGRHTGELFF.

Of note for this clone: This sample also contains other DNA sequences that code for the same CDR3. The chain uses TRBV10-3 and TRBJ1-2; D gene unclear. V was trimmed by 5 bases and J by 3 bases, leaving 4 bases between them. The CDR3 is 11 amino acids. Germline CDR1 and CDR2: ENHRY and SYGVKD. The CDR3 region is CAISRDYGYTF. The CDR3 DNA sequence: TGTGCCATCAGTAGAGACTATGGCTACACCTTC.

The chain employs TRBV7-9 and TRBJ2-7; D not resolved. CDR3 length equals 14 residues. Trimming left V 4 bases short and J 4 bases short, with 14 bases between. CDR1 is SEHNR and CDR2 is FQNEAQ in the germline V gene (reference sequence). This chain's CDR3 is CASSSYSNIYEQYF. The CDR3 DNA reads as TGTGCCAGCAGCTCCTACTCTAATATTTACGAGCAGTACTTC. The full variable domain, its missing parts supplied by reference TRBV7-9 and TRBJ2-7, is DTGVSQNPRHKITKRGQNVTFRCDPISEHNRLYWYRQTLGQGPEFLTYFQNEAQLEKSRLLSDRFSAERPKGSFSTLEIQRTEQGDSAMYLCASSSYSNIYEQYFGPGTRLTVT.

The rearrangement links TRBV5-1 to TRBJ1-2; 7 positions match TRBD1. Germline V gene data show CDR1 as SGHRS and CDR2 as YFSETQ. The CDR3 runs 13 residues. Losses at the gene ends were 0 bases for V and 8 bases for J; bases not matched to a gene: 4. This chain's CDR3 is CASSLVQGVGYTF. Here the CDR3 DNA reads TGCGCCAGCAGCTTGGTTCAGGGGGTCGGCTACACCTTC.

V gene TRBV2 combines with J gene TRBJ1-1; 7 nucleotides match TRBD1. V shed 4 bases and J 3 bases; nucleotides not matched to a gene: 11. The CDR3 totals 16 residues. In germline, CDR1 is SNHLY, CDR2 FYNNEI. The CDR3, as DNA: TGTGCCAGCAGTGTGGCGTCAGGGGGTGGGGACACTGAAGCTTTCTTT. Residues: CASSVASGGGDTEAFF. Full variable domain (outside the CDR3, taken from reference TRBV2 and TRBJ1-1): EPEVTQTPSHQVTQMGQEVILRCVPISNHLYFYWYRQILGQKVEFLVSFYNNEISEKSEIFDDQFSVERPDGSNFTLKIRSTKLEDSAMYFCASSVASGGGDTEAFFGQGTRLTVV.

The gene calls are TRBV6-5 and TRBJ2-5, with TRBD1 as a possible D gene (5 bases). Per germline, CDR1 MNHEY and CDR2 SVGAGI. The germline V and J ends were trimmed by 6 bases and 2 bases, with 16 bases remaining between them. The CDR3 has 15 amino acids. This CDR3 reads CASSPPTGVQETQYF. As DNA, the CDR3 is TGTGCCAGCAGCCCCCCCACAGGCGTACAAGAGACCCAGTACTTC.

V usage is TRBV21-1 and J usage is TRBJ2-1; TRBD1, as called in the table, went unchecked against the DNA. TRBV21-1 is designated a pseudogene. The CDR3 contains 15 residues. The CDR3 reads CASSKDRGQGNEQFF. The CDR3 nucleotides are TGTGCCAGCAGCAAAGACAGGGGGCAGGGGAATGAGCAGTTCTTC.

Here the CDR3 DNA reads TGTGCCAGCAGTTTCGGACAGGCCTATGGCTACACCTTC. Translation: CASSFGQAYGYTF. The chain links TRBV28 to TRBJ1-2; 7 positions agree with TRBD1. V lost 3 bases, J lost 4 bases, and 2 bases stayed unmatched. Germline CDR1 MDHEN, CDR2 SYDVKM. The CDR3 contains 13 residues.

CDR3 residues: CASSLVAGTEAFF. The CDR3 DNA is TGTGCCAGCAGCTTAGTAGCAGGGACTGAAGCTTTCTTT. The rearrangement links TRBV7-2 to TRBJ1-1, with a tentative D call TRBD1 (5 bases). This CDR3 is 13 amino acids long. Germline assignment: CDR1 SGHTA and CDR2 FQGNSA. Trimming left V 1 base short and J 5 bases short, with 8 bases between. The complete variable domain, with remaining parts taken from reference TRBV7-2 and TRBJ1-1, reads GAGVSQSPSNKVTEKGKDVELRCDPISGHTALYWYRQSLGQGLEFLIYFQGNSAPDKSGLPSDRFSAERTGGSVSTLTIQRTQQEDSAVYLCASSLVAGTEAFFGQGTRLTVV.